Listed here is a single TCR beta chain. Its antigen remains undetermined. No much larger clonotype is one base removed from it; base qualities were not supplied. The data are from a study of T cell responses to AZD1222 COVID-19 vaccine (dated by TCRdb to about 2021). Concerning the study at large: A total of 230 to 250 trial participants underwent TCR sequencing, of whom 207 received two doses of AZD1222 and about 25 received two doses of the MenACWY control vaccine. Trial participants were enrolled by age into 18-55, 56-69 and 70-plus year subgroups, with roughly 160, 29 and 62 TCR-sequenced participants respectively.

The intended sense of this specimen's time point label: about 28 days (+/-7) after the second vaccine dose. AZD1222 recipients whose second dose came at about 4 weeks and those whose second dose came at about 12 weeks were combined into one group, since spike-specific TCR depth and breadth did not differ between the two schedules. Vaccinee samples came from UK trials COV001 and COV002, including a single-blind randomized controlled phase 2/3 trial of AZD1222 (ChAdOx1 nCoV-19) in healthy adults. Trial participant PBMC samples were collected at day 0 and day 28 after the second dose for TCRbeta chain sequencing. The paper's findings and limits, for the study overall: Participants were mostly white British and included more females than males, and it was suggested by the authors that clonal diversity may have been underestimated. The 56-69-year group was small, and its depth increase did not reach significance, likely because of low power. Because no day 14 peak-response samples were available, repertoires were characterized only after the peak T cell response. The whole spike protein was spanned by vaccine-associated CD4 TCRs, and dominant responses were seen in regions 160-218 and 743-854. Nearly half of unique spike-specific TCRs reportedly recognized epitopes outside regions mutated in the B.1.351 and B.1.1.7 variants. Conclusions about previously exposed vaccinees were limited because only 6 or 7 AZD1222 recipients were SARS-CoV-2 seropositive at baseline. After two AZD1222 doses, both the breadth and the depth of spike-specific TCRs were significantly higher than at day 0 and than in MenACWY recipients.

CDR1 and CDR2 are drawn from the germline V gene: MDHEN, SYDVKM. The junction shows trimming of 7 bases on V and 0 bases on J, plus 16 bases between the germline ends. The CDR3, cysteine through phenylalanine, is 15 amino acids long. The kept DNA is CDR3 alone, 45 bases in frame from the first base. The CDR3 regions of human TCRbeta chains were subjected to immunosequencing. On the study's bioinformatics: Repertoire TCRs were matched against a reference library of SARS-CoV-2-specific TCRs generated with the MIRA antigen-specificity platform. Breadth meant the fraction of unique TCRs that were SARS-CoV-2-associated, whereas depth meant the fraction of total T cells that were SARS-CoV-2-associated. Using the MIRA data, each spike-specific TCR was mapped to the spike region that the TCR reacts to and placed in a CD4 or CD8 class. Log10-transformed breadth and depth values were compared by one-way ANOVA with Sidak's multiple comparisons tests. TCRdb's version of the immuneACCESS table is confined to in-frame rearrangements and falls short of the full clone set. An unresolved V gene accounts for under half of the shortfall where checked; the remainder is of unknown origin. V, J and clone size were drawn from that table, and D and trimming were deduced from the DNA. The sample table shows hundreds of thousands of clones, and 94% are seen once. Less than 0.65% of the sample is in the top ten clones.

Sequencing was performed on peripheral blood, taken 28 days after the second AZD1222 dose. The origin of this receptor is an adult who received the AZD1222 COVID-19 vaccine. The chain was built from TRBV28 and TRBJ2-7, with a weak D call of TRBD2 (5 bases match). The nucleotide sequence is TGTGCCAGCAAGCTTGAGGGCACCAGCTCCTACGAGCAGTACTTC. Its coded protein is CASKLEGTSSYEQYF. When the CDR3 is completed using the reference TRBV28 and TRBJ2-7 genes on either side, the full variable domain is DVKVTQSSRYLVKRTGEKVFLECVQDMDHENMFWYRQDPGLGLRLIYFSYDVKMKEKGDIPEGYSVSREKKERFSLILESASTNQTSMYLCASKLEGTSSYEQYFGPGTRLTVT.